This T cell receptor beta chain emerged from a study of technical replicates of blood from a few donors. Some clones are missing from TCRdb's copy, which holds only in-frame ones; the method was immunoSEQ multiplex PCR. The sample yields 70,000 or so clones, about nine tenths seen once. The germline V gene has CDR1 LGHNA and CDR2 YSLEER. This CDR3 has 22 amino acids. J gave up 3 bases and V 0 bases, and 19 bases lay outside the gene matches. What was sequenced was T cells isolated from PBMCs. The chain carries TRBV4-3 and TRBJ2-1, with 11 bases aligning to TRBD2. This clonotype was obtained from a human donor in good health. CDR3 coding DNA: TGCGCCAGCAGCCAAGATGAGTTCCGCCGACTAGCGGGATTAGGGGGCTACAATGAGCAGTTCTTC. This translates into CASSQDEFRRLAGLGGYNEQFF.